The source of this T cell receptor (beta chain) is a study of blood T cell repertoires in COVID-19. Study context: Both acute and convalescent COVID-19 samples were obtained from the United States, Italy and Spain. T cells, B-cell-depleted T cells, or PBMCs supplied cDNA or gDNA.

The CDR3 extends over 14 amino acids. J gave up 1 base and V 5 bases, and 4 bases lay outside the gene matches. The V gene's germline CDR1 is SGHAT and CDR2 FQNNGV. Per the study methods: Estimation of nucleated cell counts relied on the amplification of reference gene primers. Profiling relied on immunoSEQ multiplex PCR, and the TCRdb table lists in-frame clones only, not all of them. V and J calls and clone size are copied from that table; D and trimming were computed from the DNA. The sample has about 150,000 clones, approximately 82% seen once. This chain joins TRBV11-2 and TRBJ2-7; 8 positions agree with TRBD1. Material for sequencing was peripheral blood. This receptor was identified in a woman aged 45-60 years with acute or convalescent COVID-19. The CDR3 here is CASSGDRLSYEQYF. In DNA form, the CDR3 reads TGTGCCAGCAGCGGGGACAGGCTATCCTACGAGCAGTACTTC.